This entry concerns a single TCR beta chain. The data were obtained in a study of T cell changes during pregnancy in multiple sclerosis. This CDR3 contains 16 residues. CDR1 and CDR2 from the germline V gene are SGHTA and FQGNSA. The V gene lost 2 bases and the J gene lost 5 bases, with 16 bases spanning the gap. Produced via immunoSEQ multiplex PCR; TCRdb's table is partial and in-frame only. The repertoire consists of 33,000 or so clones, with 90% to 95% occurring once and the leading ten covering approximately 0.44%. This TCR was sampled from a female donor in good health, enrolled as a control in a pregnancy study. The genes are TRBV7-2 and TRBJ1-3; perhaps TRBD1 as D (5 bases). Material: CD4+ T cells from peripheral blood mononuclear cells, obtained in the third trimester of pregnancy. The CDR3 DNA reads TGTGCCAGCAGCTTAAGCCCAGGGTCGATAAGAAACACCATATATTTT. Protein product: CASSLSPGSIRNTIYF.